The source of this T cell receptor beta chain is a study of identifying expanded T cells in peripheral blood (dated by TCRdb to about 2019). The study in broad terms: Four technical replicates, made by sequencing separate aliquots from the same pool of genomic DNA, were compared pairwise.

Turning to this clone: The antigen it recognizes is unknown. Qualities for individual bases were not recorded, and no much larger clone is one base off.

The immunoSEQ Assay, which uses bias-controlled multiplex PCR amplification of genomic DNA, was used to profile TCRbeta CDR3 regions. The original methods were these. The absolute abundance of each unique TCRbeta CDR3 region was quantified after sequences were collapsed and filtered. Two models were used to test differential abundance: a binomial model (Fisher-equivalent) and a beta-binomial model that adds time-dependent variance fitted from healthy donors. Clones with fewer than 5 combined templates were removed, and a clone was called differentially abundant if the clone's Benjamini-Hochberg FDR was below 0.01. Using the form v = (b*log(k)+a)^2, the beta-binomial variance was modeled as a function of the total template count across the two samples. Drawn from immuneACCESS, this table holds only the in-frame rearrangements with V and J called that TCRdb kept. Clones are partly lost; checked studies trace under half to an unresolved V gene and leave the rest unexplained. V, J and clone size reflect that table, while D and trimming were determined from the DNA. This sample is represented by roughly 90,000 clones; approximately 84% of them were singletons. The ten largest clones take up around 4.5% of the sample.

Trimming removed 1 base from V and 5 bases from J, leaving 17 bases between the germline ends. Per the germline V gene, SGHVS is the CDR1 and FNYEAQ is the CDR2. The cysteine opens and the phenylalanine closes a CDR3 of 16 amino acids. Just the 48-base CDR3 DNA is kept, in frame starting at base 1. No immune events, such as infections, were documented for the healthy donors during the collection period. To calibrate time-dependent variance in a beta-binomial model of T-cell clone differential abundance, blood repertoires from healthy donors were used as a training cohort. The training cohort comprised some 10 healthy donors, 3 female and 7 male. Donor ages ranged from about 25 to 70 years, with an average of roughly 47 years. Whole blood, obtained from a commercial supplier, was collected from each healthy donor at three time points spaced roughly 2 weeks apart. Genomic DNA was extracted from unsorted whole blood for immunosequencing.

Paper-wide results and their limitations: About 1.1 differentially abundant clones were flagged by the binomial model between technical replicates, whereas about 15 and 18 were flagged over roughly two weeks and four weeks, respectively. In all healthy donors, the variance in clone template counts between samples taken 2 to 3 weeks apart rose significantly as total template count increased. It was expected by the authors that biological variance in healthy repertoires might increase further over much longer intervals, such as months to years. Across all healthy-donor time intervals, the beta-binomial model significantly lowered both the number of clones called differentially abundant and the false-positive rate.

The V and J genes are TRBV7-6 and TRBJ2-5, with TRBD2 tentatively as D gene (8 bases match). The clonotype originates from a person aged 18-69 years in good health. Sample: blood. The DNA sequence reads TGTGCCAGCAGCTTAGTAGGGGGCCCGGGAGGGGAGACCCAGTACTTC. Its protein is CASSLVGGPGGETQYF.